The 12 T cell receptor beta chains listed next were all sequenced from one sample in a study of cytotoxic CD8 clonotypes in ibrutinib-treated CLL. TCRdb's copy holds only in-frame clones and misses some; the assay was immunoSEQ multiplex PCR. The sample yields hundreds of thousands of clones, 67% seen once. The sequencing used PBMCs, collected after 36 months of ibrutinib treatment. These receptors came from a human donor with chronic lymphocytic leukemia.

J is TRBJ2-7 and V is TRBV19; D is possibly TRBD2 (6 bases). The V end lost 5 bases, the J end lost 7 bases, and 15 bases lay between the germline ends. There are 13 residues in the CDR3. Germline values: CDR1 LNHDA, CDR2 SQIVND (reference sequence). DNA of the CDR3: TGTGCCAGTAGTGGCCCGGGGCGGGATGAGCAGTACTTC. The encoded protein is CASSGPGRDEQYF.

The genes are TRBV29-1 and TRBJ1-1; D is perhaps TRBD1 (5 bases). The V gene lost 4 bases and the J gene lost 6 bases, with 18 bases spanning the gap. CDR1 is SQVTM, CDR2 ANQGSEA, per germline. This CDR3 contains 14 residues. The CDR3 here is CSVGEDTIWPEAFF. CDR3 nucleotides: TGCAGCGTTGGGGAGGACACGATTTGGCCTGAAGCTTTCTTT.

The gene calls are TRBV27 and TRBJ2-7, with a tentative D call TRBD1 (6 bases). V was trimmed by 6 bases and J by 3 bases, leaving 15 bases between them. In germline, CDR1 is MNHEY, CDR2 SMNVEV (reference sequence). This CDR3 has 14 amino acids. As DNA, the CDR3 is TGTGCCAGCAGCCTCCATGGGGGACACTACGAGCAGTACTTC. Translating it yields CASSLHGGHYEQYF.

Comments on this clone: A much larger clone differs by one base, so this may be a read error. Distinct nucleotide sequences in the sample also encode this CDR3. The rearrangement links TRBV28 to TRBJ2-7, with D uncertain. This CDR3 is built from 10 residues. The germline V and J ends were trimmed by 6 bases and 3 bases, with 3 bases remaining between them. CDR1 is MDHEN, CDR2 SYDVKM, per germline. The CDR3 DNA follows: TGTGCCAGCAGCGGCTACGAGCAGTACTTC. Amino acid sequence: CASSGYEQYF.

This clone appeared once. The J gene is TRBJ1-3, the V gene TRBV7-9; D is unresolved. From germline, CDR1 is SEHNR and CDR2 FQNEAQ (reference sequence). V was trimmed by 4 bases and J by 0 bases, leaving 10 bases between them. The CDR3 has 15 amino acids. As DNA, the CDR3 is TGTGCCAGCAGCTCACAGACCTTCTCTGGAAACACCATATATTTT. This gives the protein CASSSQTFSGNTIYF.

The rearrangement uses TRBV11-1 and TRBJ2-3; D is uncertain. Per germline, CDR1 SGHAT and CDR2 FQDESV (reference sequence). The CDR3 extends over 14 amino acids. V was pared by 5 bases and J by 6 bases, with 15 bases between. CDR3 in DNA: TGTGCCAGCAGCCCCGGGCCCGAGCTGGATACGCAGTATTTT. The encoded protein is CASSPGPELDTQYF.

The genes are TRBV9 and TRBJ2-7; 13 nucleotides line up with TRBD2. The germline gives CDR1 SGDLS, CDR2 YYNGEE. The CDR3 has 14 amino acids. V lost 2 bases to trimming and J lost 6 bases; unmatched junction nucleotides: 2. CDR3 nucleotides: TGTGCCAGCAGCGTGGGACTAGCGGGGTTCGAGCAGTACTTC. Protein product: CASSVGLAGFEQYF. The full variable domain, in which reference TRBV9 and TRBJ2-7 provide the parts outside the CDR3, is DSGVTQTPKHLITATGQRVTLRCSPRSGDLSVYWYQQSLDQGLQFLIQYYNGEERAKGNILERFSAQQFPDLHSELNLSSLELGDSALYFCASSVGLAGFEQYFGPGTRLTVT.

CDR3 sequence: CASSYRGVTEAFF. CDR3 DNA: TGTGCCAGCAGCTACCGAGGGGTTACTGAAGCTTTCTTT. This chain links TRBV7-2 with TRBJ1-1; a weak D match, TRBD1 (5 bases). Germline lookup yields CDR1 SGHTA and CDR2 FQGNSA. Trimming removed 4 bases at V and 5 bases at J, with 11 bases between. The CDR3 covers 13 residues.

The J gene is TRBJ2-5, the V gene TRBV7-8; no clear D gene. This CDR3 is 11 amino acids long. V was trimmed by 5 bases and J by 1 base, leaving 2 bases between them. Germline values: CDR1 SGHVS, CDR2 FQNEAQ. The CDR3 spells CASSIQETQYF. For the CDR3, the DNA is TGTGCCAGCAGCATCCAAGAGACCCAGTACTTC.

The chain joins TRBV25-1 to TRBJ2-2, with 9 nucleotides matching TRBD1. V shed 5 bases, J shed 1 base, and the junction held 5 bases outside the gene matches. The germline V gene has CDR1 MGHDK and CDR2 SYGVNS. The CDR3 loop spans 16 amino acids. The CDR3 protein is CASSRTGALNTGELFF. As DNA, the CDR3 is TGTGCCAGCAGTAGGACAGGGGCATTGAACACCGGGGAGCTGTTTTTT.

This clone was seen a handful of times. The chain joins TRBV13 to TRBJ2-3; 7 nucleotides match TRBD2. V trimming: 0 bases; J trimming: 2 bases; junction bases outside the gene matches: 8. This CDR3 is 17 amino acids long. Germline V gene data show CDR1 as PRHDT and CDR2 as FYEKMQ (reference sequence). CDR3 in amino acids: CASSLGLSGLPTDTQYF. The CDR3, as DNA: TGTGCCAGCAGCTTAGGCCTTAGCGGGCTCCCCACAGATACGCAGTATTTT.

The chain carries TRBV29-1 and TRBJ2-1; D is possibly TRBD1 or TRBD2 (7 bases each). Germline assignment: CDR1 SQVTM and CDR2 ANQGSEA. The CDR3 contains 15 residues. V lost 8 bases and J lost 12, with 29 bases in between. As DNA, the CDR3 is TGCAGCTCCCGGAGAGGGGGCGCGGAGGGAGGGCTGCAGTTCTTC. Its protein product is CSSRRGGAEGGLQFF.